This T cell receptor (beta chain) appears in the sequencing data of a study of response to subunit inactivated influenza vaccine. TCRdb recomputed calls from the RT-PCR reads with MiXCR, one row per CDR3 protein. Altogether 800,000 to 1,000,000 distinct CDR3 sequences are present, roughly 20% being singletons, with the ten largest covering 10%. Germline V gives CDR1 SQVTM, CDR2 ANQGSEA. Trimming took 4 bases from V and 0 from J, leaving 6 bases between them. CDR3 length: 12 residues. This receptor was taken from a man aged 50 to 59 who received an inactivated influenza vaccine. The source was PBMCs from blood, collected more than 4 days after vaccination. The chain joins TRBV29-1 to TRBJ2-5, with D hard to call. The CDR3 region is CSVGYYQETQYF. CDR3 nucleotides: TGCAGCGTTGGTTACTACCAAGAGACCCAGTACTTC.